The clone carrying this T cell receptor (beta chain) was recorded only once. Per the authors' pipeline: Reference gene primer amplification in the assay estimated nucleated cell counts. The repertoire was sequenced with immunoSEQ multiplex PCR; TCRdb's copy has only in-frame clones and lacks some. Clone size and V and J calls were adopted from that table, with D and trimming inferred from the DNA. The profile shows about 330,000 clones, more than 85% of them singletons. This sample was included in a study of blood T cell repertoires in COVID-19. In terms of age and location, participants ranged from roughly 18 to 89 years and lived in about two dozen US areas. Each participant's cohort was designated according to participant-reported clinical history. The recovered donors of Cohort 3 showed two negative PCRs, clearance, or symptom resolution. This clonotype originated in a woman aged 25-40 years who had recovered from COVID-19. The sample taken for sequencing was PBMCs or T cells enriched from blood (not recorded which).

The CDR3 region is CASSLYLAGGSTDTQYF. The CDR3 DNA reads as TGTGCCAGCAGCTTATACCTAGCGGGGGGGAGCACAGATACGCAGTATTTT. The V gene is TRBV7-3, the J gene TRBJ2-3; 12 bases line up with TRBD2. The ends lost 2 bases at V and 0 bases at J; junction bases unmatched: 3. Germline-derived CDR1 and CDR2 are SGHTA and FQGTGA. The CDR3 has 17 amino acids.